A single sample gave rise to the 19 T cell receptor beta chains below, sequenced in a study of Tregs in tolerant kidney transplant recipients. The nonmyeloablative bone marrow transplants came from related graft donors, with transient mixed chimerism. Only in-frame clones appear in the TCRdb table, and some are missing; sequencing was by immunoSEQ multiplex PCR. The profile shows 80,000 or so clones, roughly nine tenths of them singletons. Sequencing was performed on CD4+ T cells from blood (PBMCs), taken 24 months after the transplant. These receptors originate from a human patient who received a combined kidney and bone marrow transplant. Some T cells may originate from the graft donor.

This sequence joins TRBV18 and TRBJ2-1; 12 bases match TRBD2. The V and J ends lost 2 bases and 4 bases, in that order; junction bases with no gene match: 3. The CDR3 runs to 16 residues. Germline V gives CDR1 KGHSH, CDR2 LQKENI. CDR3 nucleotides: TGTGCCAGCTCACCATTGGGACTAGCGGGTTACAATGAGCAGTTCTTC. The encoded protein is CASSPLGLAGYNEQFF. Full variable domain (missing parts from reference TRBV18 and TRBJ2-1): NAGVMQNPRHLVRRRGQEARLRCSPMKGHSHVYWYRQLPEEGLKFMVYLQKENIIDESGMPKERFSAEFPKEGPSILRIQQVVRGDSAAYFCASSPLGLAGYNEQFFGPGTRLTVL.

This chain connects TRBV19 to TRBJ2-1, with D possibly matching TRBD1 (5 bases). V shed 4 bases and J shed 5 bases, with 9 bases lying between them. CDR1 and CDR2 (germline): LNHDA, SQIVND (reference sequence). The CDR3 contains 13 residues. The CDR3 sequence: CASSRGQNNEQFF. The CDR3 region has the DNA TGTGCCAGTAGTAGAGGACAAAACAATGAGCAGTTCTTC.

The chain links TRBV5-1 to TRBJ1-1; D is unresolved. The CDR3 runs 12 residues. CDR1 and CDR2 (germline): SGHRS, YFSETQ. Deletions cut 2 bases from V and 1 base from J, with 3 bases between. The CDR3 protein is CASSFSNTEAFF. In nucleotides, the CDR3 is TGCGCCAGCAGCTTCTCGAACACTGAAGCTTTCTTT.

The V and J genes are TRBV15 and TRBJ1-4; 7 nucleotides match TRBD1. CDR3 size: 12 residues. Germline V lookup: CDR1 LNHNV, CDR2 YYDKDF (reference sequence). The V and J ends lost 0 bases and 16 bases, in that order; junction bases with no gene match: 5. The CDR3 nucleotides are TGTGCCACCAGCAGAGACGCGACAGGGAGGTTTTTT. Translated, it gives CATSRDATGRFF.

Only a few counts were recorded for this clone. The chain couples TRBV7-3 to TRBJ2-1; 9 nucleotides line up with TRBD2. V shed 2 bases, J shed 4 bases, and the junction held 12 bases outside the gene matches. The CDR3 spans 18 residues. Looked up from germline, CDR1 is SGHTA and CDR2 is FQGTGA. The CDR3 nucleotides read TGTGCCAGCAGCTTAGTGGGGGGCGGGAGGGGGATTTACAATGAGCAGTTCTTC. This encodes CASSLVGGGRGIYNEQFF.

The J gene is TRBJ1-2, the V gene TRBV18; 8 bases align to TRBD1. The ends lost 2 bases at V and 3 bases at J; junction bases unmatched: 8. Germline CDR1 is KGHSH and CDR2 is LQKENI. The CDR3 length is 16 residues. CDR3 DNA sequence: TGTGCCAGCTCACCAGGTGGCCAGGGGGCGGACTATGGCTACACCTTC. As protein: CASSPGGQGADYGYTF.

The genes are TRBV18 and TRBJ1-2, with D maybe TRBD1 (6 bases). Trimming shortened V by 1 base and J by 4 bases, and 13 bases separated the two germline ends. This CDR3 comprises 15 residues. The V gene's germline CDR1 is KGHSH and CDR2 LQKENI. The DNA of the CDR3 is TGTGCCAGCTCACCACTTGCGGACAGAGTCTATGGCTACACCTTC. Its translation is CASSPLADRVYGYTF.

The genes are TRBV11-3 and TRBJ2-7, with 7 nucleotides matching TRBD2. V trimming: 2 bases; J trimming: 2 bases; junction bases outside the gene matches: 6. The length of the CDR3 is 15 residues. CDR1 is SGHNT, CDR2 YENEEA, per germline. CDR3: CASSLSGRKAYEQYF. The DNA of the CDR3 is TGTGCCAGCAGCTTATCCGGGAGGAAAGCCTACGAGCAGTACTTC.

The CDR3 reads CASSGGGVTTQYF. The CDR3 DNA sequence: TGCGCCAGCAGCGGCGGGGGGGTTACTACGCAGTATTTT. This rearrangement joins TRBV4-1 to TRBJ2-3; 9 bases line up with TRBD2. Germline CDR1 is MGHRA and CDR2 is YSYEKL. V shed 5 bases and J 8 bases; nucleotides not matched to a gene: 5. This CDR3 spans 13 amino acids.

V and J are TRBV5-1 and TRBJ2-3, with a weak D call TRBD1 (6 bases). V was cut by 4 bases and J by 4 bases, with 19 bases left in between. The CDR3 totals 16 residues. Per germline, CDR1 SGHRS and CDR2 YFSETQ. The CDR3 loop reads CASSPTDTGYADTQYF. In nucleotides, the CDR3 is TGCGCCAGCAGCCCAACGGATACAGGGTATGCAGATACGCAGTATTTT. The full variable domain, with the rest looked up from reference TRBV5-1 and TRBJ2-3, is KAGVTQTPRYLIKTRGQQVTLSCSPISGHRSVSWYQQTPGQGLQFLFEYFSETQRNKGNFPGRFSGRQFSNSRSEMNVSTLELGDSALYLCASSPTDTGYADTQYFGPGTRLTVL.

The chain combines TRBV5-4 with TRBJ2-7; 11 bases are a match to TRBD2. CDR1 and CDR2 from the germline V gene are SGHNT and YYREEE (reference sequence). Trimming took 5 bases from V and 5 from J; bases not matched to a gene: 6. The CDR3 sequence is 14 residues long. CDR3 in amino acids: CASRVAGGRNEQYF. DNA for the CDR3: TGTGCCAGCAGAGTAGCGGGAGGGAGGAACGAGCAGTACTTC.

The chain has TRBV28 and TRBJ2-5, with D hard to call. The CDR3 sequence is 14 residues long. Trimming took 3 bases from V and 0 from J, leaving 8 bases between them. CDR1 and CDR2 from the germline V gene are MDHEN and SYDVKM. The CDR3: CASSFGRNQETQYF. The CDR3 DNA sequence: TGTGCCAGCAGTTTCGGCAGGAACCAAGAGACCCAGTACTTC.

This clone occurred a few times. This chain connects TRBV6-1 to TRBJ2-7; D possibly corresponds to TRBD1 (6 bases). V lost 6 bases and J lost 3, with 15 bases in between. CDR1 and CDR2 from the germline V gene are MNHNS and SASEGT. The CDR3 is 14 amino acids. DNA for the CDR3: TGTGCCAGCAGCCACAGGGAAGGGAACTACGAGCAGTACTTC. Translated, it gives CASSHREGNYEQYF.

This clone was recorded once. The rearrangement links TRBV6-4 to TRBJ2-1; no reliable D call. CDR1 and CDR2 (germline): MRHNA, SNTAGT. CDR3 length: 11 residues. Trimming cost V 3 bases and J 8 bases, with 5 bases left between them. CDR3 in DNA: TGTGCCAGCAGTGATCTCTATGAGCAGTTCTTC. Residues: CASSDLYEQFF.

V is TRBV4-3 and J is TRBJ2-3; D ambiguous. Trimming left V 0 bases short and J 0 bases short, with 7 bases between. This CDR3 is built from 15 residues. Per the germline V gene, CDR1 is LGHNA and CDR2 is YSLEER. The CDR3 DNA reads as TGCGCCAGCAGCCAAGATCTCACTAGCACAGATACGCAGTATTTT. Translating it yields CASSQDLTSTDTQYF.

The chain combines TRBV11-3 with TRBJ2-7; TRBD2 is a possible D gene (5 bases). Looked up from germline, CDR1 is SGHNT and CDR2 is YENEEA. Trimming removed 7 bases at V and 1 base at J, with 14 bases between. The CDR3 contains 14 residues. The CDR3 region has the DNA TGTGCCAGCAACGGAAGTCCGGGATCCTACGAGCAGTACTTC. Translated: CASNGSPGSYEQYF.

V and J are TRBV27 and TRBJ2-7; TRBD2 aligns across 10 bases. The trim removed 4 bases at V and 5 bases at J, leaving 5 bases unmatched. In germline, CDR1 is MNHEY, CDR2 SMNVEV (reference sequence). The CDR3 spans 14 residues. The CDR3 region has the DNA TGTGCCAGCAGTTCCCTAGCGGGAGCTGACGAGCAGTACTTC. Its translation: CASSSLAGADEQYF.

The gene calls are TRBV15 and TRBJ1-2; D not resolved. CDR1 and CDR2 from the germline V gene are LNHNV and YYDKDF (reference sequence). V lost 2 bases and J 5 bases, leaving 12 bases between the germline ends. The CDR3 has 14 residues. The DNA of the CDR3 is TGTGCCACCAGCAGATATAAGGAGGGTTATGGCTACACCTTC. This translates into CATSRYKEGYGYTF.

CDR3 nucleotide sequence: TGTGCCAGCAGTTTATATCCCCGGACAGGGTCGAATCAGCCCCAGCATTTT. Its translation: CASSLYPRTGSNQPQHF. The chain couples TRBV27 to TRBJ1-5; 8 nucleotides match TRBD1. The trim removed 1 base at V and 4 bases at J, leaving 9 bases unmatched. In germline, CDR1 is MNHEY, CDR2 SMNVEV (reference sequence). The length of the CDR3 is 17 residues.